This T cell receptor beta chain is from a study of identical twins. CDR1 is SGHRS and CDR2 is YFSETQ in the germline V gene. With 4 bases clipped from V and 6 bases from J, the junction kept 12 bases outside the gene matches. CDR3 length: 16 amino acids. This clonotype was found a few times. Each CDR3 protein is one row after TCRdb ran MiXCR on the 5' RACE reads. The repertoire includes about 790,000 distinct CDR3 sequences, 15% to 20% of them detected once, and less than 15% sits in the top ten. These data also featured in a second study, about T cells expressing NK-cell markers. From that study: Underlying the TCR beta repertoires were sorted CD3+CD56+NKG2C+, CD3+CD56+NKG2C- and CD3+CD56-NKG2C+ T cells. Seven of the eight sequenced donors were HCMV-seropositive; one was seronegative. The sorts in several experiments were restricted to alpha-beta TCR T cells by an anti-gamma-delta TCR antibody.

This chain links TRBV5-1 with TRBJ2-2; 7 bases line up with TRBD1. This clonotype was obtained from a young woman in good health. The sample consisted of PBMCs. The DNA for the CDR3 is TGCGCCAGCAGCCCTGCCGGGACAGCCAGCCCCGGGGAGCTGTTTTTT. As protein: CASSPAGTASPGELFF. The whole variable domain, remainder taken from reference TRBV5-1 and TRBJ2-2, is KAGVTQTPRYLIKTRGQQVTLSCSPISGHRSVSWYQQTPGQGLQFLFEYFSETQRNKGNFPGRFSGRQFSNSRSEMNVSTLELGDSALYLCASSPAGTASPGELFFGEGSRLTVL.